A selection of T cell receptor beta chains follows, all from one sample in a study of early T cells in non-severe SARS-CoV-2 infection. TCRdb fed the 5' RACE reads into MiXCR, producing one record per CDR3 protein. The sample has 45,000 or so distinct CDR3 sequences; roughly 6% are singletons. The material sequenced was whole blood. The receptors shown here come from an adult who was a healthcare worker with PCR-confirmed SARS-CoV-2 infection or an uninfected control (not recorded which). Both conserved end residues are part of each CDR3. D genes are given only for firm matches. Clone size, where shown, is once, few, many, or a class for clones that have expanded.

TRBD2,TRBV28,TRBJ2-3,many,TGTGCCAGCAGTATCGGGACTAGCGGGGTGGATACGCAGTATTTT,CASSIGTSGVDTQYF
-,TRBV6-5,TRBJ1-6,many,TGTGCCAGCAGTTACTCAGGGTTGAGACCCCTCCACTTT,CASSYSGLRPLHF
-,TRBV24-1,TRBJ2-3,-,TGTGCCACCAGTGATTTGAAGGGAGGAGGAGATACGCAGTATTTT,CATSDLKGGGDTQYF
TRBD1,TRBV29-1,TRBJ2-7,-,TGCAGCGTTCTTTCGACAGGGGACGAGCAGTACTTC,CSVLSTGDEQYF
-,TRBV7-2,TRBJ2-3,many,TGTGCCAGCAGCTCGACAGACACAGATACGCAGTATTTT,CASSSTDTDTQYF
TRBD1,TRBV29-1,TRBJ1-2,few,TGCAGCGTTGCCCCGGGACAGGGGAACTATGGCTACACCTTC,CSVAPGQGNYGYTF
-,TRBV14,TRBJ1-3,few,TGTGCCAGCAGCCAAGAAGTAGGCGGAAACACCATATATTTT,CASSQEVGGNTIYF
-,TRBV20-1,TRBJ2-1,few,TGCAGTGCTTGGGGGTCCTACAATGAGCAGTTCTTC,CSAWGSYNEQFF
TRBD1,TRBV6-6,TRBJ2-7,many,TGTGCCAGCAGTTCGACAGGGGACCACGAGCAGTACTTC,CASSSTGDHEQYF
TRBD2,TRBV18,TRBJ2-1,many,TGTGCCAGCTCAAGGACTAGCCCCCTAGATGAGCAGTTCTTC,CASSRTSPLDEQFF
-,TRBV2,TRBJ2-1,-,TGTGCCAGCAGTTACAGGGCCCCTGCCTACAATGAGCAGTTCTTC,CASSYRAPAYNEQFF
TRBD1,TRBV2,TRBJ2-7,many,TGTGCCAGCAGACCCGGACAGGGCGGGTGGCAGTACTTC,CASRPGQGGWQYF
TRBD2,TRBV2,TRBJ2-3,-,TGTGCCAGCAGTGGGGAGCTAGCGGGGGGGCCAGATACGCAGTATTTT,CASSGELAGGPDTQYF
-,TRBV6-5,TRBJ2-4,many,TGTGCCAGGGTAGCGGTAGCCAAAAACATTCAGTACTTC,CARVAVAKNIQYF
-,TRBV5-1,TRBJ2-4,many,TGCGCCAGCAGCTCGGGCAACATTCAGTACTTC,CASSSGNIQYF
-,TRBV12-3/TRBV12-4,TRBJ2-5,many,TGTGCCAGCAGTTTAGTGGGGGGCCAAGAGACCCAGTACTTC,CASSLVGGQETQYF
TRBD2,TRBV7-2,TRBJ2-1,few,TGTGCCAGCAGCTCAAACCCTAGCGGGGGGGCCGGTAGAATGCAGTTCTTC,CASSSNPSGGAGRMQFF
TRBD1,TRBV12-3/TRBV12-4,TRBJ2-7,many,TGTGCCAGCAGTCTCTATCTGAAGACAGGGAATGTCGAGCAGTACTTC,CASSLYLKTGNVEQYF
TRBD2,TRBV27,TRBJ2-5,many,TGTGCCAGCAGTTTAAGTAGCGGGGGTACCCAGTACTTC,CASSLSSGGTQYF
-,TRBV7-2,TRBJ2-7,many,TGTGCCAGCAGCCCAATCAACCTCCACGAGCAGTACTTC,CASSPINLHEQYF
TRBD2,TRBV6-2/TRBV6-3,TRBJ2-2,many,TGTGCCAGCAGTTATGTTGGACTAGCGGCCGGGGAGCTGTTTTTT,CASSYVGLAAGELFF
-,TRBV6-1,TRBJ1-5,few,TGTGCCAGCACCCCTGGGAGCCTTGGAAGCAATCAGCCCCAGCATTTT,CASTPGSLGSNQPQHF
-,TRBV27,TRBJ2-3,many,TGTGCCAGCAGTTTATCGGAGGGACTCACAGATACGCAGTATTTT,CASSLSEGLTDTQYF
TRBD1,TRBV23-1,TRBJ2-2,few,TGCGCCAGCAGTCACGCGGACAGGCTGTTCGGGGAGCTGTTTTTT,CASSHADRLFGELFF
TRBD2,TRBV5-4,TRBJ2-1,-,TGTGCCAGCAGCTTGAGCAGCGGGGGGGCCTACAATGAGCAGTTCTTC,CASSLSSGGAYNEQFF
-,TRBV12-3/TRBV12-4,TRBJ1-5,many,TGTGCCAGCAGTTCGACGGGGGCCGCCAATCAGCCCCAGCATTTT,CASSSTGAANQPQHF
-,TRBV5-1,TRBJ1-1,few,TGCGCCAGCAGCTTGGGGCAGGGTACAGACACTGAAGCTTTCTTT,CASSLGQGTDTEAFF
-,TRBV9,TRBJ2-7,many,TGTGCCAGCAGCGTTGGCGTAGGGGTGAAGGGAGAGCAGTACTTC,CASSVGVGVKGEQYF
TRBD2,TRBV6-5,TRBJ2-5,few,TGTGCCAGCAGGGAAGCGGGGGTAAAGGAGACCCAGTACTTC,CASREAGVKETQYF
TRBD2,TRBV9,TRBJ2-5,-,TGTGCCAGCAGCGCGGGGGGGTCCCAAGAGACCCAGTACTTC,CASSAGGSQETQYF
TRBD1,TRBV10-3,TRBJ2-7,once,TGTGCCATCACCCCGGGACAGGCAACCTACGAGCAGTACTTC,CAITPGQATYEQYF
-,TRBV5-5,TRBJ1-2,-,TGTGCCAGCAGCTTGGAAGGGCCGGCAACGGGCGGCTACACCTTC,CASSLEGPATGGYTF
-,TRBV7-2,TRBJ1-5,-,TGTGCCAGCAGCTTAACCGGGAATCAGCCCCAGCATTTT,CASSLTGNQPQHF
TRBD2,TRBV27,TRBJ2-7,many,TGTGCCAGCAGTCCTTACTCTACTAGCGGGGGGGGTGAGCAGTACTTC,CASSPYSTSGGGEQYF
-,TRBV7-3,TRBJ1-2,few,TGTGCCAGCAGCCGAACAGGCTCCCAGTCTGCTGTCTACACCTTC,CASSRTGSQSAVYTF
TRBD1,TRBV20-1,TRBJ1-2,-,TGCAGTGCTAGAGAGACAGGGGGTATTGTCTATGGCTACACCTTC,CSARETGGIVYGYTF
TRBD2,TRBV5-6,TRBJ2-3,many,TGTGCCAGCAGCTGGGGGACTAGCGGAACGCAGTATTTT,CASSWGTSGTQYF
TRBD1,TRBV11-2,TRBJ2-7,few,TGTGCCAGCAGCCTGGGGACAGCCTACGAGCAGTACTTC,CASSLGTAYEQYF
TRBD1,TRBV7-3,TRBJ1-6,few,TGTGCCAGCAGCCAGGGACAGGGGAAGTATTCACCCCTCCACTTT,CASSQGQGKYSPLHF
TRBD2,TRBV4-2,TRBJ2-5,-,TGTGCCAGCAGCCAAGCAACTAGCGGGGGGGCGGAGACCCAGTACTTC,CASSQATSGGAETQYF
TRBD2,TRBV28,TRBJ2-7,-,TGTGCCAGCGGGGGGACTAGCACCGAGCAGTACTTC,CASGGTSTEQYF
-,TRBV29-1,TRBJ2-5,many,TGCAGCGTTGAAAGGGCAGGCGTAGGGGCCCAGTACTTC,CSVERAGVGAQYF
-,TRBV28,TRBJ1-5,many,TGTGCCAGCAGTTTAGGGGGGGTTCAGCCCCAGCATTTT,CASSLGGVQPQHF
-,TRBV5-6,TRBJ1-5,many,TGTGCCAGCAGCCTTGGCGGGGTAGGGAATCAGCCCCAGCATTTT,CASSLGGVGNQPQHF
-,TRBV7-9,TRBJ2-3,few,TGTGCCAGCAGCTCGGACATGGCGCAGTATTTT,CASSSDMAQYF
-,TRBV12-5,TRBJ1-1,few,TGTGCTAGTGGTTTGGTAGGGTACACTGAAGCTTTCTTT,CASGLVGYTEAFF
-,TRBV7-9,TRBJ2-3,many,TGTGCCAGCAGTTTAGAAGATACGCAGTATTTT,CASSLEDTQYF
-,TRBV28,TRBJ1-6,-,TGTGCCAGCAGTTTAGGGGTCGCCAGGGAGAATTCACCCCTCCACTTT,CASSLGVARENSPLHF
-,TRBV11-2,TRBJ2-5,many,TGTGCCAGCAGCTTAGATCATTGGGCAGGGTTAGAGGAAGAGACCCAGTACTTC,CASSLDHWAGLEEETQYF
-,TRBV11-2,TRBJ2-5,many,TGTGCCAGCAGCCGAGACGTCCAAGGGGAGACCCAGTACTTC,CASSRDVQGETQYF
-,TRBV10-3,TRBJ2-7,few,TGTGCCATCGGGCCGGCTAGCTCCTACGAGCAGTACTTC,CAIGPASSYEQYF
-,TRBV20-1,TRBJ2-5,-,TGCAGTGCCACCCAGCGGCTGGGGATGGGAGAGACCCAGTACTTC,CSATQRLGMGETQYF
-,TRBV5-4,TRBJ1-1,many,TGTGCCAGCAGCTTGGTCTCCTTTCCCATGAACACTGAAGCTTTCTTT,CASSLVSFPMNTEAFF
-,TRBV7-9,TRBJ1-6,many,TGTGCCAGCAGCTCGGGACATCTTTTTTCACCCCTCCACTTT,CASSSGHLFSPLHF
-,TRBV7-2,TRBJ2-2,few,TGTGCCAGCAGCTTAGCCCGGAACACCGGGGAGCTGTTTTTT,CASSLARNTGELFF
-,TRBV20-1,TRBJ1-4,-,TGCAGTGCTAGAGGCCTCGACGAGGCAACTAATGAAAAACTGTTTTTT,CSARGLDEATNEKLFF
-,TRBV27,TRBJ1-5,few,TGTGCCAGCAGTGTCATACAGGGATTCCAGCCCCAGCATTTT,CASSVIQGFQPQHF